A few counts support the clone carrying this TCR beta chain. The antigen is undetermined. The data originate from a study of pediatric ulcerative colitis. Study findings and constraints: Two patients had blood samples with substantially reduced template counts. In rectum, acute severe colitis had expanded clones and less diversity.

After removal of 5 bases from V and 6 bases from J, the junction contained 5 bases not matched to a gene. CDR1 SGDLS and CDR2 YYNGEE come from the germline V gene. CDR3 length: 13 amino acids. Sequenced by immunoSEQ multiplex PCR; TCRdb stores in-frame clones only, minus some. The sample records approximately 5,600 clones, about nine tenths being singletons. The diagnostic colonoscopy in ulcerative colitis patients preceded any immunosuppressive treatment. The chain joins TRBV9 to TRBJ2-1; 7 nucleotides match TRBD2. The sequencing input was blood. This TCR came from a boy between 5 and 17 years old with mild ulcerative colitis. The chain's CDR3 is CASSSGFPNEQFF. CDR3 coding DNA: TGTGCCAGCAGTAGCGGGTTCCCCAATGAGCAGTTCTTC. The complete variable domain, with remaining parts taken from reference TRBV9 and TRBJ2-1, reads DSGVTQTPKHLITATGQRVTLRCSPRSGDLSVYWYQQSLDQGLQFLIQYYNGEERAKGNILERFSAQQFPDLHSELNLSSLELGDSALYFCASSSGFPNEQFFGPGTRLTVL.